Below are 10 T cell receptor beta chains sequenced from a single sample in a study of response to subunit inactivated influenza vaccine. TCRdb re-derived calls from the RT-PCR reads in MiXCR, one entry per CDR3 protein. Of about 540,000 distinct CDR3 sequences listed, roughly 25% are singletons. The same data also went into a second study, on T cells expressing NK-cell markers. That study adds: Beta-chain TCR cDNA was generated via 5'RACE template switching with UMIs.

The specimen was CD4+ T cells sorted from PBMCs, collected about 12 days after vaccination. Receptors originate from a man aged 45-65 years who received an inactivated influenza vaccine.

This chain uses TRBV12-3 or TRBV12-4 with TRBJ2-5; perhaps TRBD1 as D (8 bases). With 6 bases removed from V and 6 bases from J, the gap between germline ends came to 11 bases. This CDR3 spans 12 amino acids. CDR3 sequence reads: CASRQGGKTQYF. The CDR3, as DNA: TGTGCCAGCAGACAGGGGGGGAAGACCCAGTACTTC.

This clonotype was picked up a small number of times. The chain joins TRBV12-3 or TRBV12-4 to TRBJ2-5; D may be TRBD1 or TRBD2 (5 bases each). The CDR3 has 14 residues. The ends were cut back, 4 bases at V and 2 bases at J, with 11 bases in the middle. Written as DNA, the CDR3 is TGTGCCAGCAGTTCCCTGGGACGGCAAGAGACCCAGTACTTC. Its protein product is CASSSLGRQETQYF.

V is TRBV12-3 or TRBV12-4 and J is TRBJ2-3; D unclear. The CDR3 totals 14 residues. V was pared by 3 bases and J by 2 bases, with 9 bases between. CDR3 loop: CASSFSAPTDTQYF. CDR3 nucleotides: TGTGCCAGCAGTTTTAGTGCACCCACAGATACGCAGTATTTT.

There are many counts of this clonotype. This chain connects TRBV4-1 to TRBJ2-3, with TRBD1 matching 7 bases. The V gene end was trimmed by 3 bases and the J gene end by 1 base; junction bases not matched to a gene: 13. The CDR3 is 18 residues long. Per the germline V gene, CDR1 is MGHRA and CDR2 is YSYEKL. The CDR3 coding sequence is TGCGCCAGCAGCCACCCTGACAGGGTCGGGTCGCGCACAGATACGCAGTATTTT. This gives the protein CASSHPDRVGSRTDTQYF.

V gene TRBV5-1 combines with J gene TRBJ2-1; tentatively, D is TRBD2 (5 bases). Germline V gene lookup returns CDR1 SGHRS and CDR2 YFSETQ. This CDR3 contains 16 residues. Trimming stripped 4 bases from V and 0 bases from J, with 14 bases between. CDR3 sequence: CASSGGGAVSYNEQFF. Written as DNA, the CDR3 is TGCGCCAGCAGCGGAGGTGGAGCGGTCTCCTACAATGAGCAGTTCTTC. Looking up the rest from reference TRBV5-1 and TRBJ2-1 gives the full variable domain: KAGVTQTPRYLIKTRGQQVTLSCSPISGHRSVSWYQQTPGQGLQFLFEYFSETQRNKGNFPGRFSGRQFSNSRSEMNVSTLELGDSALYLCASSGGGAVSYNEQFFGPGTRLTVL.

This clonotype was seen a few times. The chain uses TRBV6-2 or TRBV6-3 and TRBJ1-5, with 12 positions matching TRBD1. The germline CDR1 and CDR2 sequences are MNHEY and SVGEGT. V lost 6 bases to trimming and J lost 6 bases; unmatched junction nucleotides: 9. The CDR3 consists of 16 residues. The CDR3 loop is CASRAGTGGISQPQHF. The DNA for the CDR3 is TGTGCCAGCAGAGCCGGGACAGGGGGCATAAGTCAGCCCCAGCATTTT.

There are a few counts of this clonotype. This chain uses TRBV20-1 with TRBJ1-2; 7 bases line up with TRBD1. In germline, CDR1 is DFQATT, CDR2 SNEGSKA (reference sequence). The CDR3 is made up of 17 amino acids. Unmatched junction bases numbered 10, after V lost 0 bases and J lost 0 bases. CDR3 in amino acids: CSARDLRQGLSNYGYTF. In DNA, the CDR3 is TGCAGTGCTAGAGATCTCCGACAGGGTCTCTCTAACTATGGCTACACCTTC.

The chain uses TRBV21-1 and TRBJ1-1. TRBV21-1 constitutes a pseudogene. The CDR3 has 12 residues. CDR3 DNA: TGTGCCAGCACCACAGGGTTAGTCAGAGCTTTCTTT. This codes for CASTTGLVRAFF.

The chain joins TRBV5-6 to TRBJ2-7; 9 bases are a match to TRBD1. Germline V gives CDR1 SGHDT, CDR2 YYEEEE. Trimming took 4 bases from V and 5 from J; bases not matched to a gene: 10. The CDR3 is 15 residues long. The CDR3 DNA is TGTGCCAGCAGCGTACCGGGACAGGGTAGGGACGAGCAGTACTTC. This encodes CASSVPGQGRDEQYF.

The count of this clonotype is one. V gene TRBV10-3 combines with J gene TRBJ2-2; 10 positions match TRBD1. V gave up 6 bases and J gave up 1 base; unmatched junction bases: 5. The length of the CDR3 is 16 residues. Per germline, CDR1 ENHRY and CDR2 SYGVKD. The CDR3 reads CAISQGTGVNTGELFF. The DNA of the CDR3 is TGTGCCATCAGCCAGGGGACAGGGGTGAACACCGGGGAGCTGTTTTTT.